This paragraph reports one T cell receptor beta chain. CDR3 length equals 16 residues. Losses at the gene ends were 7 bases for V and 1 base for J; bases not matched to a gene: 12. Germline CDR1 reads SEHNR; CDR2 reads FQNEAQ (reference sequence). This specimen comes from a study of T cells in Graves' hyperthyroidism and ophthalmopathy. Using RNA transcripts as the source, TCR beta CDR3 regions were amplified. When the TCR CDR3 underwent first-round RT-PCR, the HTBI primer set was used. Via MiXCR, TCRdb re-called the multiplex PCR reads, giving one row per CDR3 protein. Altogether roughly 740,000 distinct CDR3 sequences are present, roughly 15% being singletons, with the ten largest covering approximately 8.4%.

This chain uses TRBV7-9 with TRBJ2-5; TRBD1 matches at 7 bases. This sequence was found in a man between 18 and 29 years old with Graves' hyperthyroidism. The specimen was blood. The chain's CDR3 is CASMGPGQKIQETQYF. CDR3 DNA: TGTGCCAGCATGGGACCGGGACAGAAAATCCAAGAGACCCAGTACTTC.